Listed below are T cell receptor beta chains from one sample, sequenced in a study of glioma-infiltrating T cells after dendritic cell vaccination. Method: immunoSEQ multiplex PCR; TCRdb's copy keeps in-frame clones and lacks some. This repertoire shows tens of thousands of clones, over 75% found once; its top ten account for approximately 2.3%. Sequences were derived from blood, sampled before dendritic cell vaccination. The receptor set was obtained from a human donor with glioblastoma. Both conserved end residues are part of each CDR3. The D gene is left open where the match is weak. Some rows have no size entry. The others give once, few or many, or a class for an expanded clone.

J,size,V,D,DNA,CDR3
TRBJ2-1,NA,TRBV5-1,NA,TGCGCCAGCAGCTTGGTTAGTGAATTGGATGAGCAGTTCTTC,CASSLVSELDEQFF
TRBJ2-7,few,TRBV10-1,NA,TGCGCCAGTGAGACAGCTCCTTACACTTCCTACGAGCAGTACTTC,CASETAPYTSYEQYF
TRBJ1-2,NA,TRBV15,TRBD1,TGTGCCACCAGCAGAGGCGCCGGGACAGGGCGGGACGGCTACACCTTC,CATSRGAGTGRDGYTF
TRBJ2-2,NA,TRBV21-1,NA,TGTGCCAGCAGCAAGGACAGGGCCCTTTCACCCAACACCGGGGAGCTGTTTTTT,CASSKDRALSPNTGELFF
TRBJ2-6,NA,TRBV4-1,TRBD2,TGCGCCAGCAGCCCACTCCGGCTAGCGGGGAACTCTGGGGCCAACGTCCTGACTTTC,CASSPLRLAGNSGANVLTF
TRBJ2-2,NA,TRBV19,NA,TGTGCCAGTAGTATAGGAGCCAGGGCCACCGGGGAGCTGTTTTTT,CASSIGARATGELFF
TRBJ1-5,NA,TRBV6-5,NA,TGTGCCAGCAGACAAACAGGATTTAGCAATCAGCCCCAGCATTTT,CASRQTGFSNQPQHF
TRBJ1-2,NA,TRBV7-8,TRBD1,TGTGCCAGCAGAAACGACAGGGCCAGATCCTATGGCTACACCTTC,CASRNDRARSYGYTF
TRBJ2-5,NA,TRBV15,NA,TGTGCCACCAGCAGAGCGGGGTACGGGGACCGGGAGACCCAGTACTTC,CATSRAGYGDRETQYF
TRBJ1-4,NA,TRBV5-1,NA,TGCGCCAGCAGCTTGAGTCCGGGGCGGGGTGAAAAACTGTTTTTT,CASSLSPGRGEKLFF
TRBJ2-5,NA,TRBV10-1,TRBD2,TGCGCCAGCAGTTCCCCGGGAGGGGAGACCCAGTACTTC,CASSSPGGETQYF
TRBJ2-5,once,TRBV10-3,TRBD2,TGTGCCATCAGGGATCCGACTAGCGGGAGCCGGGAGACCCAGTACTTC,CAIRDPTSGSRETQYF
TRBJ2-1,NA,TRBV18,NA,TGTGCCAGCTCACCATCCGCGGGAACTTACAATGAGCAGTTCTTC,CASSPSAGTYNEQFF
TRBJ2-1,NA,TRBV5-1,NA,TGCGCCAGCAGCTTGGCTCCAGGGGGAGGATACAATGAGCAGTTCTTC,CASSLAPGGGYNEQFF
TRBJ2-3,NA,TRBV5-1,NA,TGCGCCAGCAGCTTGGATGGAGACCGCAGCACAGATACGCAGTATTTT,CASSLDGDRSTDTQYF
TRBJ2-3,once,TRBV5-1,TRBD1,TGCGCCAGCGGCCGGACAGGCTCTAGCACAGATACGCAGTATTTT,CASGRTGSSTDTQYF
TRBJ1-1,NA,TRBV6-6,NA,TGTGCCAGCAGCATACAGGGTAACACTGAAGCTTTCTTT,CASSIQGNTEAFF
TRBJ2-6,NA,TRBV5-6,TRBD1,TGTGCCAGCAGCGCGACCGGGACAGGGAAGGATGCTGGGGCCAACGTCCTGACTTTC,CASSATGTGKDAGANVLTF
TRBJ2-2,NA,TRBV4-1,NA,TGCGCCAGCAGCCAGCGACACGCCGGGGAGCTGTTTTTT,CASSQRHAGELFF
TRBJ2-7,NA,TRBV5-1,NA,TGCGCCAGCAGCTTGGAGGGGGAAACCTACGAGCAGTACTTC,CASSLEGETYEQYF
TRBJ2-2,once,TRBV4-1,NA,TGCGCCAGCGTGGATAGCGAACACACCGGGGAGCTGTTTTTT,CASVDSEHTGELFF
TRBJ2-2,NA,TRBV9,NA,TGTGCCAGCAGCGGGACAGTATTTTCGAACACCGGGGAGCTGTTTTTT,CASSGTVFSNTGELFF